What follows are 28 T cell receptor beta chains derived from one specimen sequenced in a study of CXCR3-negative and CXCR3-positive naive CD8 T cells. Study results and limitations: Relative to CXCR3-negative naive cells, CXCR3-positive naive cells had more hydrophobic TRB CDR3s.

The authors made the TRB cDNA libraries by 5' RACE using UMI labels. TCRdb processed the 5' RACE reads again and assigns one entry to each CDR3 protein, with no DNA. In all, the sample yields some 140,000 distinct CDR3 sequences. Their antigen targets remain unknown. The specimen was naive CXCR3+ CD8+ T cells from blood. As for subset: CD45RO-CCR7+CD27+CD95- naive CD8+ T cells expressing CXCR3 (TNR3+). These TCRs come from a human donor in good health. Some clones in this sample may be carry-over from other donors' samples.

The gene calls are TRBV12-3 or TRBV12-4 and TRBJ2-1. CDR3 size: 16 residues. This chain's CDR3 is CASSSELASSYNEQFF.

V gene TRBV29-1 combines with J gene TRBJ2-1; absent DNA, TCRdb's TRBD1 call cannot be checked. CDR1 and CDR2 (germline): SQVTM, ANQGSEA. The CDR3 is 12 amino acids. The CDR3 loop reads CSVAQTGLGQFF.

V gene TRBV25-1 combines with J gene TRBJ1-1. The CDR3 is 13 residues long. Germline V lookup: CDR1 MGHDK, CDR2 SYGVNS. CDR3 loop: CASSELAGTEAFF.

CDR3: CASSPGWSGGNYNTGELFF. The rearrangement uses TRBV7-3 and TRBJ2-2; TCRdb returns TRBD2, unconfirmable since there is no DNA. This CDR3 contains 19 residues. Germline V gene sequence: CDR1 SGHTA, CDR2 FQGTGA.

The chain carries TRBV5-6 and TRBJ2-1; TCRdb calls TRBD2, which cannot be checked without DNA. Germline CDR1 is SGHDT and CDR2 is YYEEEE. CDR3 size: 16 residues. CDR3 sequence reads: CASSLRLAGGIGEQFF.

The rearrangement uses TRBV20-1 and TRBJ2-3; the D call from TCRdb, TRBD2, cannot be confirmed without DNA. The CDR3 loop spans 12 amino acids. CDR1 is DFQATT, CDR2 SNEGSKA, per germline (reference sequence). This CDR3 reads CSARGLADTQYF.

This chain connects TRBV5-1 to TRBJ2-4; there is no DNA to check the TCRdb D call of TRBD1. The CDR3 extends over 14 amino acids. Germline CDR1 is SGHRS and CDR2 is YFSETQ. The CDR3 spells CASSLEGGRHIQYF.

The J gene is TRBJ2-1, the V gene TRBV29-1; TCRdb's assignment of TRBD1 cannot be checked, as there is no DNA. The CDR3 contains 13 residues. CDR1 SQVTM and CDR2 ANQGSEA come from the germline V gene. The chain's CDR3 is CSAEQGAYNEQFF.

V usage is TRBV29-1 and J usage is TRBJ1-1. This CDR3 is built from 12 residues. Per the germline V gene, CDR1 is SQVTM and CDR2 is ANQGSEA. The CDR3 protein is CSAITENTEAFF. The whole variable domain, filled in from reference TRBV29-1 and TRBJ1-1, reads SAVISQKPSRDICQRGTSLTIQCQVDSQVTMMFWYRQQPGQSLTLIATANQGSEATYESGFVIDKFPISRPNLTFSTLTVSNMSPEDSSIYLCSAITENTEAFFGQGTRLTVV.

The chain recombines TRBV21-1 with TRBJ2-1; TCRdb calls TRBD2, which cannot be checked without DNA. TRBV21-1 represents a pseudogene. CDR3 length: 20 residues. This CDR3 reads CASSKWQPGLAGGVYNEQFF.

The rearrangement links TRBV4-2 to TRBJ2-2; TCRdb's D call, TRBD2, is unchecked because there is no DNA. Per the germline V gene, CDR1 is LGHNA and CDR2 is YNFKEQ. The CDR3 contains 18 residues. The chain's CDR3 is CASSLWTSGGFNTGELFF.

The chain is built from TRBV7-6 and TRBJ2-5; TCRdb calls TRBD1, which cannot be checked without DNA. Germline V gives CDR1 SGHVS, CDR2 FNYEAQ. The CDR3 consists of 14 residues. This chain's CDR3 is CASSFGGGQETQYF.

The chain joins TRBV13 to TRBJ2-7; absent DNA, TCRdb's TRBD1 call cannot be checked. CDR3 length equals 14 residues. Per the germline V gene, CDR1 is PRHDT and CDR2 is FYEKMQ (reference sequence). CDR3 sequence: CASSRIPGNYEQYF.

This chain links TRBV12-3 or TRBV12-4 with TRBJ1-5; with no DNA, the TCRdb D assignment of TRBD1 cannot be verified. The CDR3 covers 14 residues. The CDR3 sequence is CASSPVLLGQPQHF.

The CDR3 reads CASSQKTGAGQPQHF. The chain is built from TRBV3-1 and TRBJ1-5; the TCRdb D gene call, TRBD1, has no DNA to confirm it. Per germline, CDR1 LGHDT and CDR2 YNNKEL (reference sequence). CDR3 size: 15 residues. The complete variable domain, with remaining parts taken from reference TRBV3-1 and TRBJ1-5, reads DTAVSQTPKYLVTQMGNDKSIKCEQNLGHDTMYWYKQDSKKFLKIMFSYNNKELIINETVPNRFSPKSPDKAHLNLHINSLELGDSAVYFCASSQKTGAGQPQHFGDGTRLSIL.

V and J are TRBV29-1 and TRBJ1-1. The germline gives CDR1 SQVTM, CDR2 ANQGSEA. The CDR3 spans 11 residues. This chain's CDR3 is CSVDGGVDDPF.

V gene TRBV7-9 combines with J gene TRBJ1-1. In germline, CDR1 is SEHNR, CDR2 FQNEAQ (reference sequence). This CDR3 spans 15 amino acids. The CDR3 sequence is CASSLDLGLNTEAFF.

J is TRBJ1-4 and V is TRBV29-1. The length of the CDR3 is 13 residues. From germline, CDR1 is SQVTM and CDR2 ANQGSEA. Here the CDR3 reads CSVRALSNEKLFF.

The chain links TRBV6-5 to TRBJ1-3. The CDR3 is 17 residues long. Germline V gene sequence: CDR1 MNHEY, CDR2 SVGAGI. The CDR3 spells CASSLLRTPSSGNTIYF.

The genes are TRBV5-1 and TRBJ2-1. The germline gives CDR1 SGHRS, CDR2 YFSETQ. The CDR3 is 15 amino acids. This CDR3 reads CASSLDRSSYNEQFF.

The gene calls are TRBV6-2 or TRBV6-3 and TRBJ1-2; checking the TCRdb D call of TRBD1 is not possible without DNA. This CDR3 comprises 13 residues. Germline V gives CDR1 MNHEY, CDR2 SVGEGT. CDR3 in amino acids: CASSYLGPDGYTF.

The rearrangement joins TRBV27 to TRBJ1-2; TCRdb indicates TRBD1, and absent DNA this call remains unverified. CDR3 length: 15 residues. Germline lookup yields CDR1 MNHEY and CDR2 SMNVEV (reference sequence). The chain's CDR3 is CASSTAGGNNYGYTF.

The CDR3 is CASSFYTKGDTQYF. This sequence joins TRBV28 and TRBJ2-3. This CDR3 is 14 amino acids long. Per germline, CDR1 MDHEN and CDR2 SYDVKM. The full variable domain, completed using reference TRBV28 and TRBJ2-3, is DVKVTQSSRYLVKRTGEKVFLECVQDMDHENMFWYRQDPGLGLRLIYFSYDVKMKEKGDIPEGYSVSREKKERFSLILESASTNQTSMYLCASSFYTKGDTQYFGPGTRLTVL.

V and J are TRBV28 and TRBJ1-1; the TCRdb call, TRBD1, lacks DNA for checking. CDR1 is MDHEN, CDR2 SYDVKM, per germline. This CDR3 comprises 14 residues. The CDR3 protein is CASSFGAAGTEALF.

V and J are TRBV7-8 and TRBJ1-5; the D call from TCRdb, TRBD1, cannot be confirmed without DNA. Germline CDR1 and CDR2: SGHVS and FQNEAQ. CDR3 length equals 16 residues. CDR3 sequence: CASSLDAGTGGQPQHF.

V is TRBV10-3 and J is TRBJ2-7; TCRdb reports TRBD1, a call that lacks DNA to check it against. CDR3 size: 14 residues. Germline V lookup: CDR1 ENHRY, CDR2 SYGVKD. CDR3 amino acids: CAISTGSSSYEQYF.

The CDR3 here is CASSYPEAGGEQFF. The gene calls are TRBV11-2 and TRBJ2-1; the D call from TCRdb, TRBD1, cannot be confirmed without DNA. Germline loops: CDR1 SGHAT, CDR2 FQNNGV. This CDR3 is 14 amino acids long. The entire variable domain, with the rest obtained from reference TRBV11-2 and TRBJ2-1, is as follows: EAGVAQSPRYKIIEKRQSVAFWCNPISGHATLYWYQQILGQGPKLLIQFQNNGVVDDSQLPKDRFSAERLKGVDSTLKIQPAKLEDSAVYLCASSYPEAGGEQFFGPGTRLTVL.

The rearrangement joins TRBV28 to TRBJ2-5; as DNA is missing, the TRBD1 call by TCRdb cannot be tested. This CDR3 is 15 amino acids long. Germline V gene lookup returns CDR1 MDHEN and CDR2 SYDVKM. The CDR3 reads CASSFHRGREETQYF.